A single sample is the source of the 11 T cell receptor beta chains below, sequenced in a study of blood T cell repertoires in COVID-19. Clones were read by immunoSEQ multiplex PCR, and TCRdb kept only the in-frame ones, dropping some. The repertoire holds over 200,000 clones, with 87% as singletons. The sequencing input was PBMCs or T cells enriched from blood (not recorded which). Receptors originate from a man in his late teens or twenties with acute COVID-19.

The rearrangement uses TRBV27 and TRBJ1-5, with D uncertain. V was trimmed by 5 bases and J by 2 bases, leaving 16 bases between them. The CDR3 totals 16 residues. Per germline, CDR1 MNHEY and CDR2 SMNVEV (reference sequence). The CDR3 DNA sequence: TGTGCCAGCAGTCCCCAGAGCTGGCAGGGCAATCAGCCCCAGCATTTT. This sequence encodes CASSPQSWQGNQPQHF.

The genes are TRBV18 and TRBJ2-1, with 11 bases that match TRBD1. The CDR3 runs to 16 residues. V was clipped by 1 base and J by 8 bases; unmatched bases: 7. Germline V CDR1 and CDR2: KGHSH, LQKENI. The CDR3 spells CASSPLRTGGGYEQFF. CDR3 sequence (DNA): TGTGCCAGCTCACCACTGAGGACAGGGGGCGGCTATGAGCAGTTCTTC.

This clone was picked up a small number of times. The chain couples TRBV7-9 to TRBJ1-1, with D unresolved. Trimming removed 6 bases at V and 1 base at J, with 12 bases between. In germline, CDR1 is SEHNR, CDR2 FQNEAQ (reference sequence). CDR3 length: 14 amino acids. CDR3 sequence reads: CASRRSLTNTEAFF. CDR3 nucleotides: TGTGCCAGCAGGAGGAGCCTAACGAACACTGAAGCTTTCTTT.

V gene TRBV28 combines with J gene TRBJ1-1, with TRBD1 matching over 8 bases. In germline, CDR1 is MDHEN, CDR2 SYDVKM. The CDR3 extends over 14 amino acids. Trimming at V came to 6 bases and at J to 6 bases, leaving 9 bases not matched to a gene. This CDR3 reads CASRGRDRPSEAFF. Here the CDR3 DNA reads TGTGCCAGCAGGGGTCGGGACAGGCCTTCTGAAGCTTTCTTT.

The CDR3 DNA sequence: TGTGCCAGCAGTTTGGGGCTTGGAAACACCATATATTTT. Translating gives CASSLGLGNTIYF. The V gene is TRBV28, the J gene TRBJ1-3, with a possible D match to TRBD1 (5 bases). The CDR3 covers 13 residues. Trimming pared 3 bases from V and 3 bases from J, leaving 6 bases between. Germline V lookup: CDR1 MDHEN, CDR2 SYDVKM.

Only a few counts were recorded for this clone. The chain links TRBV19 to TRBJ1-4; 10 bases match TRBD1. Germline V lookup: CDR1 LNHDA, CDR2 SQIVND (reference sequence). The CDR3 is 14 residues long. Trimming removed 11 bases from V and 5 bases from J; junction bases left unmatched: 8. Here the CDR3 DNA reads TGTGCCGTGGCATCGGACAGGGGGAATGAAAAACTGTTTTTT. Translation: CAVASDRGNEKLFF.

The V call is TRBV27, the J call TRBJ2-1, with TRBD2 identical over 8 bases. The length of the CDR3 is 14 residues. The germline gives CDR1 MNHEY, CDR2 SMNVEV (reference sequence). V was clipped by 4 bases and J by 7 bases; unmatched bases: 6. This CDR3 reads CASSWASGLNEQFF. For the CDR3, the DNA is TGTGCCAGCAGTTGGGCTAGCGGGCTGAATGAGCAGTTCTTC.

V and J are TRBV10-3 and TRBJ1-1; 7 nucleotides line up with TRBD1. V lost 7 bases to trimming and J lost 3 bases; unmatched junction nucleotides: 8. From germline, CDR1 is ENHRY and CDR2 SYGVKD. This CDR3 spans 14 amino acids. The CDR3 nucleotides are TGTGCCATCAAAAAGGGGGCTGGGGACACTGAAGCTTTCTTT. Protein sequence: CAIKKGAGDTEAFF.

The V gene is TRBV6-5, the J gene TRBJ1-1, with 10 bases identical to TRBD1. Germline V gene sequence: CDR1 MNHEY, CDR2 SVGAGI. Trimming took 6 bases from V and 1 from J; bases not matched to a gene: 2. CDR3 length: 14 amino acids. DNA of the CDR3: TGTGCCAGCAGGACAGGGGGCAAGAACACTGAAGCTTTCTTT. This translates into CASRTGGKNTEAFF.

This chain joins TRBV7-9 and TRBJ2-7; 9 nucleotides line up with TRBD1. Germline V gene lookup returns CDR1 SEHNR and CDR2 FQNEAQ (reference sequence). The CDR3 has 13 amino acids. J was trimmed by 3 bases and V by 5 bases; bases with no gene match: 2. DNA for the CDR3: TGTGCCAGCAGCGACAGGGGGGGCTACGAGCAGTACTTC. Amino acid sequence: CASSDRGGYEQYF.

The chain has TRBV5-4 and TRBJ2-2; D is unclear. The CDR3 sequence is 14 residues long. CDR1 and CDR2 (germline): SGHNT, YYREEE (reference sequence). V was clipped by 3 bases and J by 3 bases, with 9 bases between them. This chain's CDR3 is CASSYGDYTGELFF. The CDR3 nucleotides read TGTGCCAGCAGCTACGGAGACTACACCGGGGAGCTGTTTTTT.